A selection of T cell receptor beta chains follows, all from one sample in a study of CD8 T cell repertoires and HIV-1 epitope variants. Clones were read by immunoSEQ multiplex PCR, and TCRdb kept only the in-frame ones, dropping some. This table has about 5,000 clones, around 63% appearing once. Their antigens are not known. Sequencing was performed on cultured CD8+ T cells derived from PBMCs. These receptors were taken from a male donor with HIV. The CDR3 runs from the conserved cysteine through the conserved F or W. D genes are given only for firm matches. Some rows mark clone size as missing; the rest say once, few, many or name a class of expanded clone.

CDR3 length	clone size	J gene	D gene	V gene	CDR3 DNA	CDR3 protein
16	-	TRBJ2-7	TRBD1	TRBV18	TGTGCCAGCTCACCACCGCCGACAGGGGGCTCCTACGAGCAGTACTTC	CASSPPPTGGSYEQYF
13	medium-sized	TRBJ1-5	TRBD1	TRBV5-1	TGCGCCAGCAGCCCGACAGGGCATCAGCCCCAGCATTTT	CASSPTGHQPQHF
15	-	TRBJ2-7	TRBD1	TRBV5-8	TGTGCCAGCAGCTTGGGGGACAGTGACTCCTACGAGCAGTACTTC	CASSLGDSDSYEQYF
13	-	TRBJ1-1	-	TRBV6-6	TGTGCCAGCAGTTCCAGGGGAGTCACTGAAGCTTTCTTT	CASSSRGVTEAFF
13	-	TRBJ2-1	-	TRBV28	TGTGCCAGCCTGACTACTAGCAAGGATGAGCAGTTCTTC	CASLTTSKDEQFF
12	-	TRBJ2-1	-	TRBV6-1	TGTGCCAGCGGGTTTAGGGGAAATGAGCAGTTCTTC	CASGFRGNEQFF
14	-	TRBJ2-7	-	TRBV5-5	TGTGCCAGCAGCTTGGAGACAGCGTCCTACGAGCAGTACTTC	CASSLETASYEQYF
15	-	TRBJ2-7	TRBD1	TRBV6-1	TGTGCCAGCAGTGACCCGGGACAGGGGGCCCACGAGCAGTACTTC	CASSDPGQGAHEQYF
18	once	TRBJ2-5	-	TRBV28	TGTGCCAGCAGTTTAGAAGAACTGGACAGCAGGGAACAAGAGACCCAGTACTTC	CASSLEELDSREQETQYF
14	-	TRBJ2-1	-	TRBV6-1	TGTGCCAGCAGTGACGTTAGCTCCTACAATGAGCAGTTCTTC	CASSDVSSYNEQFF
15	medium-sized	TRBJ2-7	-	TRBV28	TGTGCCAGCAGTCCCCGACTGGGCGACCTCTACGAGCAGTACTTC	CASSPRLGDLYEQYF
14	once	TRBJ2-3	-	TRBV6-1	TGTGCCAGCAGTCCTGGACTGAGAGACGGTACGCAGTATTTT	CASSPGLRDGTQYF
15	-	TRBJ1-5	TRBD1	TRBV30	TGTGCCTGGAGTTCTGGGACAGCCCAGGGGCAGCCCCAGCATTTT	CAWSSGTAQGQPQHF
17	-	TRBJ2-1	TRBD2	TRBV4-1	TGCGCCAGCAGCTACGCGAGCGGGGACCCCTTATACAATGAGCAGTTCTTC	CASSYASGDPLYNEQFF
13	-	TRBJ2-7	-	TRBV5-1	TGCGCCAGCAGCTCGACAGGTCCTTACGAGCAGTACTTC	CASSSTGPYEQYF
16	-	TRBJ2-1	TRBD2	TRBV4-1	TGCGCCAGCAGCCAAGTCGCGGGGGAGGGCCGGAATGAGCAGTTCTTC	CASSQVAGEGRNEQFF
15	-	TRBJ2-7	-	TRBV7-8	TGTGCCAGCAGCTTTATCCCAGAGACCTCCTACGAGCAGTACTTC	CASSFIPETSYEQYF
15	-	TRBJ2-1	-	TRBV5-1	TGCGCCAGCAGCTCCACCCAGGTTGGGGTTGTTGAGCAGTTCTTC	CASSSTQVGVVEQFF
13	-	TRBJ2-5	-	TRBV5-6	TGTGCCAGCAGCCCAGGGGGGTGCGAGACCCAGTACTTC	CASSPGGCETQYF
11	-	TRBJ2-3	-	TRBV27	TGTGCCAGCAGTACCACAGATACGCAGTATTTT	CASSTTDTQYF
15	-	TRBJ1-1	-	TRBV25-1	TGTGCCAGCAGCTTAGATCCGCGACTGAACACTGAAGCTTTCTTT	CASSLDPRLNTEAFF
15	-	TRBJ2-1	-	TRBV9	TGTGCCAGCAGCTTCAAAGGGAGCTCCTACAATGAGCAGTTCTTC	CASSFKGSSYNEQFF
15	-	TRBJ1-1	-	TRBV7-9	TGTGCCAGCAGCTTACGGGCTGGGAGGAACACTGAAGCTTTCTTT	CASSLRAGRNTEAFF
16	few	TRBJ2-3	TRBD2	TRBV9	TGTGCCAGCAGCGCCTCCGGGACTAGTCAAACAGATACGCAGTATTTT	CASSASGTSQTDTQYF
15	medium-sized	TRBJ2-5	TRBD2	TRBV5-5	TGTGCCAGCAGCTTTTCTAGCGGGGGGCAAGAGACCCAGTACTTC	CASSFSSGGQETQYF
14	-	TRBJ2-7	-	TRBV7-8	TGTGCCAGCAGCTCTAGGGGGGACTTCTACGAGCAGTACTTC	CASSSRGDFYEQYF
12	-	TRBJ1-1	-	TRBV7-9	TGTGCCAGCAGCTTAGGGAGCACTGAAGCTTTCTTT	CASSLGSTEAFF
14	-	TRBJ2-3	TRBD2	TRBV5-8	TGTGCCAGCAGCTTGGATAGCGGGGCAGATACGCAGTATTTT	CASSLDSGADTQYF
16	-	TRBJ2-2	-	TRBV14	TGTGCCAGCAGCCAAGGATTTACAGCGAACACCGGGGAGCTGTTTTTT	CASSQGFTANTGELFF
15	-	TRBJ2-2	TRBD2	TRBV7-9	TGTGCCAGCAGACCCGGACTAGCGAACACCGGGGAGCTGTTTTTT	CASRPGLANTGELFF